This TCR beta chain emerged from a study of T cells in Graves' hyperthyroidism and ophthalmopathy. Notes on the study in general: From stable hyperthyroidism, ophthalmopathy was separated by a 13 V-J model.

It was RNA transcripts that yielded the amplified TCR beta CDR3 regions. In the first-round RT-PCR of the TCR CDR3, the HTBI primer set was used. TCRdb reprocessed the multiplex PCR reads via MiXCR and lists one record per CDR3 protein. The table includes 400,000 to 600,000 distinct CDR3 sequences, around 21% detected once. The CDR3 covers 15 residues. With 6 bases removed from V and 3 bases from J, the gap between germline ends came to 15 bases. Many counts were recorded for this clonotype. Its antigen is unidentified. This chain uses TRBV12-3 or TRBV12-4 with TRBJ1-5, with a possible D match to TRBD1 (5 bases). The receptor comes from a man younger than 35 with Graves' hyperthyroidism. Sequenced: blood. The DNA of the CDR3 is TGTGCCAGCAGCTCGGGGGGGGGATACAATCAGCCCCAGCATTTT. Its protein product is CASSSGGGYNQPQHF.